Reported below is one T cell receptor beta chain. Germline V CDR1 and CDR2: LNHDA, SQIVND (reference sequence). V was clipped by 1 base and J by 5 bases, with 14 bases between them. This CDR3 spans 15 amino acids. The sample is drawn from a study of T cell clones after liver transplantation. The method was immunoSEQ multiplex PCR; TCRdb's version includes in-frame clones alone and lacks a portion of them. The sample comprises about 99,000 clones, about 86% of which are singletons, and about 2.8% rests with the top ten. The sequence was collected from a human patient who received a liver transplant. T cells may partly derive from the graft donor. The input for sequencing was CD4+ T cells from blood, taken about 50 months after liver transplant. V gene TRBV19 combines with J gene TRBJ2-5; D may be TRBD1 (5 bases). CDR3 residues: CASSIAVNPGETQYF. The CDR3 DNA sequence: TGTGCCAGTAGTATAGCCGTAAACCCAGGGGAGACCCAGTACTTC. The whole variable domain, remainder taken from reference TRBV19 and TRBJ2-5, is DGGITQSPKYLFRKEGQNVTLSCEQNLNHDAMYWYRQDPGQGLRLIYYSQIVNDFQKGDIAEGYSVSREKKESFPLTVTSAQKNPTAFYLCASSIAVNPGETQYFGPGTRLLVL.